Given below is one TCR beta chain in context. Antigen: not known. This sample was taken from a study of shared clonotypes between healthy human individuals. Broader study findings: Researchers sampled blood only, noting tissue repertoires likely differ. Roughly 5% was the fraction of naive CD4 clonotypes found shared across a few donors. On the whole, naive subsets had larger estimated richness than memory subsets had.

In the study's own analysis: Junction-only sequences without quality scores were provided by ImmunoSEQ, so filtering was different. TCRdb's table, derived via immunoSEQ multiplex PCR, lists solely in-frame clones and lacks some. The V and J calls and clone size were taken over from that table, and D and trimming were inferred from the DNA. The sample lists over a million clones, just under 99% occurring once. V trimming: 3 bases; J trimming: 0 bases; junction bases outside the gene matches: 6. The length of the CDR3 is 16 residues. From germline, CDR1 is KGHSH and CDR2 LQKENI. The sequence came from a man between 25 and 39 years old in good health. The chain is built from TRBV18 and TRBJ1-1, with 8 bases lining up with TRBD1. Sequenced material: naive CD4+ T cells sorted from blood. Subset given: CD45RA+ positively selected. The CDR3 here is CASSPLRGRMNTEAFF. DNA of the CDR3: TGTGCCAGCTCACCGCTCAGGGGGCGCATGAACACTGAAGCTTTCTTT.